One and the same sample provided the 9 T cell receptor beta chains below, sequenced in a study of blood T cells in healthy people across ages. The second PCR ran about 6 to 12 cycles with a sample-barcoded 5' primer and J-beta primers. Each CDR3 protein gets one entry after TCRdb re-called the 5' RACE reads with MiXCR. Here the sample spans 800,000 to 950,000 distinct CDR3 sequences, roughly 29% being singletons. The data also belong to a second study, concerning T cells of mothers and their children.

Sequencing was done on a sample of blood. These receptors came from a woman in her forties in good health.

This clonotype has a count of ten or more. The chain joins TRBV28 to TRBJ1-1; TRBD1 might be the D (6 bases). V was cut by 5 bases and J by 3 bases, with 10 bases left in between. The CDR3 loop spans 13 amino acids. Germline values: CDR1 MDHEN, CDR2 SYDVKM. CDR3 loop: CASSLRGYTEAFF. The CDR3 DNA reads TGTGCCAGCAGTCTAAGGGGGTACACTGAAGCTTTCTTT.

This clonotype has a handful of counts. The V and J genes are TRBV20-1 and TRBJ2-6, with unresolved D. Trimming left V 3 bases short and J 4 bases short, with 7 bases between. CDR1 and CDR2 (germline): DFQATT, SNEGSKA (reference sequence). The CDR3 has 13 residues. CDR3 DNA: TGCAGTGCTAGGGGTGGAGGGGCCAACGTCCTGACTTTC. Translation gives CSARGGGANVLTF.

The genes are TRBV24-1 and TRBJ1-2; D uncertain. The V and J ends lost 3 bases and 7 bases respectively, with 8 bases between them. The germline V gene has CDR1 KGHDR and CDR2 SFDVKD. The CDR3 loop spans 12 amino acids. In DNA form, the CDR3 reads TGTGCCACCAGTGATGGCAGAGTTGGCTACACCTTC. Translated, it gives CATSDGRVGYTF.

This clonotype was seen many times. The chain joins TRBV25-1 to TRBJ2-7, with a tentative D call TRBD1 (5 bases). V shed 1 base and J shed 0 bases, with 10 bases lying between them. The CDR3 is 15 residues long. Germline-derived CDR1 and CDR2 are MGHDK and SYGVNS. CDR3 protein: CASSESGHSSYEQYF. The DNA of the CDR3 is TGTGCCAGCAGTGAATCAGGACATAGCTCCTACGAGCAGTACTTC.

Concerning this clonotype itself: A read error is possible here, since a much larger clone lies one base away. Here the CDR3 reads CASNPQQFDEQFF. The CDR3, as DNA: TGCGCCAGCAACCCCCAGCAGTTCGATGAGCAGTTCTTC. This sequence joins TRBV4-1 and TRBJ2-1; D unclear. Trimming removed 7 bases at V and 8 bases at J, with 15 bases between. The CDR3 runs to 13 residues. Germline CDR1 and CDR2: MGHRA and YSYEKL.

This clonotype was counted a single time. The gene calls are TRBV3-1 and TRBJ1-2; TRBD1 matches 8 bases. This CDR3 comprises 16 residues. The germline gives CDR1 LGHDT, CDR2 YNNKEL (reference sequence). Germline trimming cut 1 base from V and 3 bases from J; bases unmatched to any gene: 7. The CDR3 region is CASSQGGDRMDYGYTF. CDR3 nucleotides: TGTGCCAGCAGCCAAGGGGGGGACAGGATGGACTATGGCTACACCTTC.

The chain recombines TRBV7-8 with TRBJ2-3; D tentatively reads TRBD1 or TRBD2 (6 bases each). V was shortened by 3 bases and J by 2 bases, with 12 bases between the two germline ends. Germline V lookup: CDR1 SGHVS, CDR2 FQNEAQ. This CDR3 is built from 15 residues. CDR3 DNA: TGTGCCAGCAGCTTCGGGGGCAGGGACACAGATACGCAGTATTTT. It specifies CASSFGGRDTDTQYF.

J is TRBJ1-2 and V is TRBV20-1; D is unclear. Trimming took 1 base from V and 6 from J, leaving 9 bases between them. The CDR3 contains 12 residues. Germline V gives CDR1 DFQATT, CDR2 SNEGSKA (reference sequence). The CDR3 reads CSARGPGNGYTF. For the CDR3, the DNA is TGCAGTGCTAGAGGTCCGGGGAATGGCTACACCTTC.

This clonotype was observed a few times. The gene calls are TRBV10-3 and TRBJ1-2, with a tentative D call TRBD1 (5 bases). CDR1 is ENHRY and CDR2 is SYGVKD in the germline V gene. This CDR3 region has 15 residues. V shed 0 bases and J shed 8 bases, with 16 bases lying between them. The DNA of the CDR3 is TGTGCCATCAGTGAGTCTGGTCAGGGACTACACGGCTACACCTTC. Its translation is CAISESGQGLHGYTF.